This entry lists 15 T cell receptor beta chains sequenced from one sample in a study of cytomegalovirus exposure and HLA in healthy donors (dated by TCRdb to the late 2010s). The receptor library was made with the immunoSEQ multiplex PCR assay. The table was pulled from immuneACCESS by TCRdb, which kept in-frame rearrangements only. Such tables lose some clones; where checked, under half of the loss comes from unresolved V genes, and the rest has no known cause. The sample data list tens of thousands of clones, and over 80% of these were observed just once. Clones ranked in the top ten supply 2.5% to 4% of the sample. Sequencing used PBMCs. These receptors came from a young man in good health and CMV-seronegative.

The V call is TRBV7-2, the J call TRBJ2-3; D is undetermined. The germline gives CDR1 SGHTA, CDR2 FQGNSA. V was clipped by 1 base and J by 2 bases, with 10 bases between them. The CDR3 is 15 residues long. The CDR3 DNA follows: TGTGCCAGCAGCTTAGTCGGGTTTTCCACAGATACGCAGTATTTT. This gives the protein CASSLVGFSTDTQYF. Filled out from reference TRBV7-2 and TRBJ2-3, the complete variable domain reads GAGVSQSPSNKVTEKGKDVELRCDPISGHTALYWYRQSLGQGLEFLIYFQGNSAPDKSGLPSDRFSAERTGGSVSTLTIQRTQQEDSAVYLCASSLVGFSTDTQYFGPGTRLTVL.

This chain links TRBV10-3 with TRBJ1-1, with a weak D call TRBD1 (5 bases). The CDR3 runs to 15 residues. V gave up 10 bases and J gave up 7 bases, with 25 bases separating them. The germline V gene encodes CDR1 ENHRY and CDR2 SYGVKD. The CDR3 region is CATQFSVGGRLEAFF. In DNA, the CDR3 is TGTGCCACCCAGTTCTCTGTGGGGGGTCGGCTTGAAGCTTTCTTT.

J is TRBJ1-2 and V is TRBV6-1; 7 nucleotides align to TRBD1. With V trimmed by 7 bases and J by 2 bases, 10 bases remained unmatched. The CDR3 has 15 residues. CDR1 is MNHNS and CDR2 is SASEGT in the germline V gene. This CDR3 is CASIPRGVRNYGYTF. DNA for the CDR3: TGTGCCAGCATTCCCAGGGGGGTCCGAAACTATGGCTACACCTTC.

This chain uses TRBV18 with TRBJ2-7; D is perhaps TRBD1 (5 bases). Between the trimmed V and J ends, which lost 5 bases and 3 bases, there was a span of 11 bases. This CDR3 has 13 amino acids. CDR1 KGHSH and CDR2 LQKENI come from the germline V gene. CDR3 DNA sequence: TGTGCCAGCTCATCCCGACAGAACTACGAGCAGTACTTC. It translates to CASSSRQNYEQYF.

The chain recombines TRBV15 with TRBJ1-3; TRBD1 matches at 9 bases. From germline, CDR1 is LNHNV and CDR2 YYDKDF (reference sequence). The V and J ends lost 3 bases and 8 bases, in that order; junction bases with no gene match: 5. The CDR3 is 14 amino acids. The CDR3: CATSRDRGWDTIYF. The CDR3 bases are TGTGCCACCAGCAGGGACAGGGGCTGGGACACCATATATTTT.

This chain connects TRBV10-3 to TRBJ2-2; D is undetermined. Trimming took off 2 bases at V and 0 bases at J, with 7 bases between the two ends. Germline CDR1 and CDR2: ENHRY and SYGVKD. The CDR3 runs 15 residues. CDR3 bases: TGTGCCATCAGTGAGAGTACTCCGAACACCGGGGAGCTGTTTTTT. Its translation: CAISESTPNTGELFF.

J is TRBJ2-1 and V is TRBV6-6; 12 bases are a match to TRBD2. The CDR3 runs to 16 residues. With V trimmed by 6 bases and J by 1 base, 4 bases remained unmatched. CDR1 and CDR2 from the germline V gene are MNHNY and SVGAGI (reference sequence). This CDR3 reads CASSTSGRTSYNEQFF. CDR3 bases: TGTGCCAGCAGCACTAGCGGGAGGACGTCCTACAATGAGCAGTTCTTC.

The gene calls are TRBV11-2 and TRBJ1-3, with D maybe TRBD1 (5 bases). The V gene's germline CDR1 is SGHAT and CDR2 FQNNGV. CDR3 length: 15 residues. Trimming shortened V by 1 base and J by 2 bases, and 9 bases separated the two germline ends. CDR3 region: CASSLGGGAGNTIYF. The CDR3 DNA is TGTGCCAGCAGCTTAGGCGGAGGGGCTGGAAACACCATATATTTT.

This clone appeared once. V gene TRBV4-1 combines with J gene TRBJ2-2, with D hard to call. The germline V and J ends were trimmed by 0 bases and 4 bases, with 6 bases remaining between them. Germline assignment: CDR1 MGHRA and CDR2 YSYEKL. The CDR3 has 14 residues. The CDR3 region is CASSQDRVTGELFF. The DNA of the CDR3 is TGCGCCAGCAGCCAAGATCGGGTCACCGGGGAGCTGTTTTTT.

The chain recombines TRBV11-2 with TRBJ2-1, with TRBD2 matching 10 bases. CDR1 and CDR2 (germline): SGHAT, FQNNGV. The junction had 11 bases not matched to a gene; V was cut back by 6 bases and J by 6 bases. The CDR3 loop spans 16 amino acids. The CDR3 DNA is TGTGCCAGCAGTTCTACCAGCGGGAGGGCCTTCAATGAGCAGTTCTTC. This sequence encodes CASSSTSGRAFNEQFF. The whole variable domain, filled in from reference TRBV11-2 and TRBJ2-1, reads EAGVAQSPRYKIIEKRQSVAFWCNPISGHATLYWYQQILGQGPKLLIQFQNNGVVDDSQLPKDRFSAERLKGVDSTLKIQPAKLEDSAVYLCASSSTSGRAFNEQFFGPGTRLTVL.

The genes are TRBV7-3 and TRBJ2-5; TRBD2 aligns across 12 bases. The CDR3 is 16 residues long. CDR1 and CDR2 (germline): SGHTA, FQGTGA. The J segment lost 4 bases and the V segment lost 5 bases, leaving 8 bases of the junction unmatched. This chain's CDR3 is CASSNNPSGRAETQYF. CDR3 coding DNA: TGTGCCAGCAGCAACAACCCTAGCGGGAGGGCAGAGACCCAGTACTTC. The whole variable domain, remainder taken from reference TRBV7-3 and TRBJ2-5, is GAGVSQTPSNKVTEKGKYVELRCDPISGHTALYWYRQSLGQGPEFLIYFQGTGAADDSGLPNDRFFAVRPEGSVSTLKIQRTERGDSAVYLCASSNNPSGRAETQYFGPGTRLLVL.

As to this clone: A read error may produce the germline difference seen at one junction end. The chain joins TRBV7-7 to TRBJ2-7; 13 bases map to TRBD2. This CDR3 is built from 18 residues. Germline-derived CDR1 and CDR2 are SSHAT and FNYEAQ (reference sequence). Written as DNA, the CDR3 is TGTGCTAGCAGCCCAGCTCCGTTCGTGGGACTAGCGGGATACGAGCAGTACTTC. Translation: CASSPAPFVGLAGYEQYF.

This clone is a singleton in its sample. J is TRBJ2-1 and V is TRBV6-5; the D is unclear. The CDR3 loop spans 13 amino acids. Germline CDR1 and CDR2: MNHEY and SVGAGI. Trimming pared 4 bases from V and 8 bases from J, leaving 12 bases between. CDR3 nucleotides: TGTGCCAGCAGTTCCCTGGGCAACGATGAGCAGTTCTTC. Amino acids: CASSSLGNDEQFF.

The rearrangement joins TRBV30 to TRBJ2-7; D is perhaps TRBD2 (7 bases). Germline CDR1 reads GTSNPN; CDR2 reads SVGIG (reference sequence). The V end lost 3 bases, the J end lost 6 bases, and 18 bases lay between the germline ends. The CDR3 runs to 14 residues. As DNA, the CDR3 is TGTGCCTGGAGCTGGGGGGGCACCGGACCCGAGCAGTACTTC. It yields the protein CAWSWGGTGPEQYF.

CDR3 sequence reads: CASSPGLAGVSREQYF. The CDR3 coding sequence is TGTGCCAGCAGCCCCGGACTAGCGGGAGTATCGAGAGAGCAGTACTTC. The V gene is TRBV7-2, the J gene TRBJ2-7; 13 bases line up with TRBD2. Trimming cost V 5 bases and J 7 bases; bases outside gene matches: 11. The CDR3 consists of 16 residues. Germline V gives CDR1 SGHTA, CDR2 FQGNSA. Complete variable domain (other parts from reference TRBV7-2 and TRBJ2-7): GAGVSQSPSNKVTEKGKDVELRCDPISGHTALYWYRQSLGQGLEFLIYFQGNSAPDKSGLPSDRFSAERTGGSVSTLTIQRTQQEDSAVYLCASSPGLAGVSREQYFGPGTRLTVT.